This T cell receptor (beta chain) was profiled in a study of OX40 agonist ivuxolimab in advanced cancers. Study background: Participants averaged approximately 60 years of age (range about 23 to 79) and were less than 85% male. Eligibility rules accepted prior anti-PD-1, anti-PD-L1 or anti-CTLA-4 therapy, and under 45% had some. Partial responses were recorded for three patients, including one with hepatocellular carcinoma and two with cutaneous melanoma.

Findings and caveats of the study: Antigen specificity was not determined for the expanded peripheral T cells.

The assay was immunoSEQ multiplex PCR, and TCRdb's table has in-frame clones only and misses some. The sample lists tens of thousands of clones, almost 90% occurring once. In the case of this clone: Its antigen is undetermined.

V was pared by 2 bases and J by 4 bases, with 12 bases between. CDR3 size: 14 residues. The germline gives CDR1 KGHSH, CDR2 LQKENI. The chain combines TRBV18 with TRBJ2-7; the D gene is possibly TRBD2 (6 bases). The input for sequencing was CD4+ or CD8+ T cells sorted from blood, taken in a trial of the OX40 agonist ivuxolimab. This receptor was taken from an adult with an advanced solid tumor such as melanoma, head and neck, liver or kidney cancer. The CDR3 loop is CASSPYPGAYEQYF. CDR3 in DNA: TGTGCCAGCTCACCATACCCGGGAGCATACGAGCAGTACTTC.